The 29 T cell receptor beta chains below all came from one sample that was sequenced in a study of blood T cell repertoires in COVID-19. The method was immunoSEQ multiplex PCR; TCRdb's version includes in-frame clones alone and lacks a portion of them. There are under 80,000 clones in the sample; 70% to 80% occur only once, and about 12% lies in the top ten. The material sequenced was peripheral blood. The source is a human donor in a cohort sampled during active COVID-19.

The gene calls are TRBV24-1 and TRBJ2-3, with 8 positions matching TRBD2. The CDR3 is made up of 16 amino acids. V trimming: 5 bases; J trimming: 4 bases; junction bases outside the gene matches: 10. Germline loops: CDR1 KGHDR, CDR2 SFDVKD. The DNA of the CDR3 is TGTGCCACCAGTGCCCCCTCCGGGAGGGGCGCAGATACGCAGTATTTT. Protein sequence: CATSAPSGRGADTQYF.

This clone was seen many times. V gene TRBV6-5 combines with J gene TRBJ1-2; 7 bases agree with TRBD1. V shed 4 bases and J 7 bases; nucleotides not matched to a gene: 9. Per germline, CDR1 MNHEY and CDR2 SVGAGI. The CDR3 length is 14 residues. CDR3 protein: CASSFDRVRSGYTF. The CDR3 DNA reads as TGTGCCAGCAGTTTCGACAGGGTTAGGAGTGGCTACACCTTC.

This clone turned up a few times. The CDR3 here is CASRNSNTGELFF. The CDR3 DNA reads as TGTGCCAGCAGAAATTCTAACACCGGGGAGCTGTTTTTT. This chain joins TRBV6-5 and TRBJ2-2, with D uncertain. V was cut by 6 bases and J by 2 bases, with 7 bases left in between. Germline V CDR1 and CDR2: MNHEY, SVGAGI. The length of the CDR3 is 13 residues.

This chain links TRBV4-3 with TRBJ2-2; TRBD2 aligns across 11 bases. Germline V lookup: CDR1 LGHNA, CDR2 YSLEER. Losses at the gene ends were 0 bases for V and 3 bases for J; bases not matched to a gene: 3. CDR3 length equals 17 residues. This chain's CDR3 is CASSQDLLAGDTGELFF. CDR3 coding DNA: TGCGCCAGCAGCCAAGATTTACTAGCGGGAGACACCGGGGAGCTGTTTTTT.

This clone was seen only a few times. The rearrangement links TRBV5-5 to TRBJ2-5, with D unclear. The V and J ends lost 4 bases and 2 bases respectively, with 15 bases between them. Looked up from germline, CDR1 is SGHKS and CDR2 is YYEKEE (reference sequence). The CDR3 runs 15 residues. CDR3 DNA sequence: TGTGCCAGCAGCCCGCCAGGCCAGATGCAAGAGACCCAGTACTTC. It yields the protein CASSPPGQMQETQYF.

The chain joins TRBV7-2 to TRBJ2-1; 7 bases are a match to TRBD2. V was pared by 4 bases and J by 8 bases, with 2 bases of the junction left unmatched. The length of the CDR3 is 12 residues. The V gene's germline CDR1 is SGHTA and CDR2 FQGNSA. The CDR3 loop is CASSSAGDEQFF. The CDR3 DNA is TGTGCCAGCAGCTCGGCGGGGGATGAGCAGTTCTTC.

A few counts support this clone. The V call is TRBV6-4, the J call TRBJ2-7, with 12 bases lining up with TRBD2. Germline CDR1 reads MRHNA; CDR2 reads SNTAGT. The V segment lost 5 bases and the J segment 2 bases; nucleotides outside the gene matches: 7. The CDR3 is 16 amino acids. The CDR3 DNA reads as TGTGCCAGCAGTTCTTTGCTAGCGGGAGGGACCTACGAGCAGTACGTC. Protein: CASSSLLAGGTYEQYV.

The rearrangement links TRBV4-3 to TRBJ2-3; D remains unclear. The length of the CDR3 is 16 residues. Trimming cost V 0 bases and J 4 bases, with 14 bases left between them. The germline V gene has CDR1 LGHNA and CDR2 YSLEER. The chain's CDR3 is CASSQDSGSLADTQYF. The CDR3 nucleotides are TGCGCCAGCAGCCAAGATTCGGGTAGTCTGGCAGATACGCAGTATTTT.

The chain has TRBV6-6 and TRBJ2-7, with D possibly being TRBD2 (6 bases). The ends were cut back, 5 bases at V and 2 bases at J, with 19 bases in the middle. The CDR3 loop spans 16 amino acids. Germline lookup yields CDR1 MNHNY and CDR2 SVGAGI (reference sequence). As DNA, the CDR3 is TGTGCCAGCAGTCCCTTTGGAGGGACTCTACCCTACGAGCAGTACTTC. Residues: CASSPFGGTLPYEQYF.

This chain links TRBV7-9 with TRBJ1-6, with TRBD1 matching over 8 bases. The J segment lost 9 bases and the V segment lost 3 bases, leaving 10 bases of the junction unmatched. From germline, CDR1 is SEHNR and CDR2 FQNEAQ (reference sequence). The CDR3 extends over 16 amino acids. This CDR3 is CASSFGLGQGGSPLHF. In DNA, the CDR3 is TGTGCCAGCAGCTTTGGTCTCGGACAGGGAGGTTCACCCCTCCACTTT.

V is TRBV7-3 and J is TRBJ2-1, with D tentatively TRBD1 (6 bases). The V and J ends lost 5 bases and 0 bases respectively, with 11 bases between them. The CDR3 sequence is 15 residues long. The germline V gene has CDR1 SGHTA and CDR2 FQGTGA. CDR3 region: CASSPGANSYNEQFF. Here the CDR3 DNA reads TGTGCCAGCAGCCCAGGGGCTAACTCCTACAATGAGCAGTTCTTC.

The V call is TRBV19, the J call TRBJ2-7; 8 positions match TRBD1. The CDR3 has 16 residues. Germline loops: CDR1 LNHDA, CDR2 SQIVND (reference sequence). The V segment lost 3 bases and the J segment 2 bases; nucleotides outside the gene matches: 9. The chain's CDR3 is CASSIATGGLTYEQYF. In nucleotides, the CDR3 is TGTGCCAGTAGTATTGCCACAGGGGGTCTTACCTACGAGCAGTACTTC.

The rearrangement joins TRBV5-5 to TRBJ2-1, with TRBD2 matching 9 bases. Trimming removed 2 bases from V and 6 bases from J; junction bases left unmatched: 6. From germline, CDR1 is SGHKS and CDR2 YYEKEE (reference sequence). The CDR3 is made up of 15 amino acids. CDR3 DNA: TGTGCCAGCAGCTTTAGCGGGAGCCCCGCCAATGAGCAGTTCTTC. Translating gives CASSFSGSPANEQFF.

V and J are TRBV7-9 and TRBJ2-4; 12 bases fit TRBD1. V shed 5 bases, J shed 1 base, and the junction held 9 bases outside the gene matches. Germline V CDR1 and CDR2: SEHNR, FQNEAQ (reference sequence). The length of the CDR3 is 18 residues. In DNA, the CDR3 is TGTGCCAGCAGCATCCTGGGACAGGGGGCCTCGGCCAAAAACATTCAGTACTTC. As protein: CASSILGQGASAKNIQYF.

The rearrangement links TRBV6-5 to TRBJ1-2, with no clear D. V dropped 0 bases and J dropped 1 base, with 6 bases sitting between them. The CDR3 spans 14 residues. Germline V CDR1 and CDR2: MNHEY, SVGAGI. The CDR3 nucleotides are TGTGCCAGCAGTTACTCGTTCGGTAACTATGGCTACACCTTC. This encodes CASSYSFGNYGYTF.

The CDR3 spells CASSPGTTDTQYF. The CDR3 nucleotides are TGTGCCAGCAGCCCCGGGACAACGGATACGCAGTATTTT. The chain uses TRBV11-3 and TRBJ2-3; possibly TRBD1 for D (6 bases). The germline V gene has CDR1 SGHNT and CDR2 YENEEA. The V and J ends lost 5 bases and 6 bases respectively, with 12 bases between them. The CDR3 consists of 13 residues.

Only one count was recorded for this clone. V and J are TRBV25-1 and TRBJ1-5; D is unclear. The CDR3 totals 15 residues. V gave up 10 bases and J gave up 0 bases, with 16 bases separating them. Germline values: CDR1 MGHDK, CDR2 SYGVNS. In DNA, the CDR3 is TGTGCCACCAACCCCCCACATTATAGCAATCAGCCCCAGCATTTT. Its translation is CATNPPHYSNQPQHF.

The chain is built from TRBV18 and TRBJ1-1; no definite D call. V lost 3 bases to trimming and J lost 0 bases, with 11 bases between them. The CDR3 totals 15 residues. Germline CDR1 KGHSH, CDR2 LQKENI. The CDR3 bases are TGTGCCAGCTCACCTCAGGCTTCGGTGAACACTGAAGCTTTCTTT. It specifies CASSPQASVNTEAFF.

This clone was seen more than once but under ten times. The V gene is TRBV11-3, the J gene TRBJ2-2; 10 bases align to TRBD2. CDR1 is SGHNT and CDR2 is YENEEA in the germline V gene. V trimming: 3 bases; J trimming: 3 bases; junction bases outside the gene matches: 4. This CDR3 contains 16 residues. The CDR3 sequence is CASSFNLAGDTGELFF. The CDR3 region has the DNA TGTGCCAGCAGCTTCAACCTAGCGGGGGACACCGGGGAGCTGTTTTTT.

The chain carries TRBV6-5 and TRBJ2-7; D unresolved. From germline, CDR1 is MNHEY and CDR2 SVGAGI. The CDR3 sequence is 12 residues long. Trimming took 0 bases from V and 7 from J, leaving 7 bases between them. CDR3 DNA sequence: TGTGCCAGCAGTTACTCGTCCGGGGAGCAGTACTTC. Encoded protein: CASSYSSGEQYF.

The chain recombines TRBV6-2 or TRBV6-3 with TRBJ2-1; TRBD1 matches at 9 bases. Germline values: CDR1 MNHEY, CDR2 SVGEGT. The CDR3 contains 16 residues. The junction had 14 bases not matched to a gene; V was cut back by 6 bases and J by 8 bases. The CDR3 protein is CASSHGTGTGSDEQFF. In DNA form, the CDR3 reads TGTGCCAGCAGCCACGGAACCGGGACAGGGTCCGATGAGCAGTTCTTC.

J is TRBJ2-5 and V is TRBV28, with 9 nucleotides matching TRBD1. Germline loops: CDR1 MDHEN, CDR2 SYDVKM. After removal of 7 bases from V and 5 bases from J, the junction contained 5 bases not matched to a gene. The CDR3 is 13 amino acids. The CDR3 sequence: CASIGQGRETQYF. The DNA for the CDR3 is TGTGCCAGCATAGGACAGGGGAGGGAGACCCAGTACTTC.

The rearrangement links TRBV28 to TRBJ2-7, with 8 positions matching TRBD1. Per the germline V gene, CDR1 is MDHEN and CDR2 is SYDVKM. J lost 2 bases, V lost 10 bases, and 7 bases had no gene match. This CDR3 is built from 13 residues. In DNA form, the CDR3 reads TGTGCCACCCAGGGGGCCTTAACCTACGAGCAGTACTTC. Residues: CATQGALTYEQYF.

The chain carries TRBV6-2 or TRBV6-3 and TRBJ2-2, with TRBD1 matching over 10 bases. Germline lookup yields CDR1 MNHEY and CDR2 SVGEGT. The CDR3 contains 17 residues. V shed 6 bases and J 0 bases; nucleotides not matched to a gene: 7. The CDR3 loop reads CASRPRTGGANTGELFF. CDR3 DNA sequence: TGTGCCAGCAGACCTAGGACAGGGGGAGCGAACACCGGGGAGCTGTTTTTT.

The J gene is TRBJ1-1, the V gene TRBV30; no firm D call. Germline V gives CDR1 GTSNPN, CDR2 SVGIG (reference sequence). V gave up 8 bases and J gave up 1 base, with 8 bases separating them. This CDR3 is 11 amino acids long. This CDR3 reads CARGRNTEAFF. CDR3 sequence (DNA): TGTGCCCGAGGAAGGAACACTGAAGCTTTCTTT.

The V gene is TRBV15, the J gene TRBJ1-5, with D hard to call. The germline V gene has CDR1 LNHNV and CDR2 YYDKDF (reference sequence). The germline V and J ends were trimmed by 1 base and 2 bases, with 9 bases remaining between them. This CDR3 region has 15 residues. Written as DNA, the CDR3 is TGTGCCACCAGCAGAGTGACGGGAGGCAATCAGCCCCAGCATTTT. Protein: CATSRVTGGNQPQHF.

CDR3 in amino acids: CSVPGAWVGNTEAFF. The CDR3 nucleotides are TGCAGCGTCCCAGGGGCCTGGGTTGGGAACACTGAAGCTTTCTTT. The J gene is TRBJ1-1, the V gene TRBV29-1, with a tentative D call TRBD1 (6 bases). The CDR3 runs to 15 residues. Germline loops: CDR1 SQVTM, CDR2 ANQGSEA. V was shortened by 6 bases and J by 1 base, with 18 bases between the two germline ends.

This chain uses TRBV24-1 with TRBJ2-1; 10 bases align to TRBD2. Germline V lookup: CDR1 KGHDR, CDR2 SFDVKD. The CDR3 extends over 16 amino acids. V trimming: 4 bases; J trimming: 4 bases; junction bases outside the gene matches: 6. CDR3 nucleotides: TGTGCCACCAGTGACCAACTAGCGGGAACTTACAATGAGCAGTTCTTC. Amino acid sequence: CATSDQLAGTYNEQFF.

The chain recombines TRBV4-1 with TRBJ2-2; D perhaps matches TRBD1 (5 bases). Germline CDR1 and CDR2: MGHRA and YSYEKL. V was shortened by 1 base and J by 7 bases, with 13 bases between the two germline ends. The CDR3 is 15 amino acids. Here the CDR3 DNA reads TGCGCCAGCAGCCAAGTCTCAGGGATGAACGGGGAGCTGTTTTTT. Amino acid sequence: CASSQVSGMNGELFF.